A single sample is the source of the 24 T cell receptor beta chains below, sequenced in a study of T cell repertoires in cytomegalovirus infection. One entry per CDR3 protein results from TCRdb running MiXCR on the reads. The table lists 750,000 to 950,000 distinct CDR3 sequences, 29% of them singletons, with about 12% in the top ten. The antigens these receptors bind are not known. Sequences were derived from cultured CD8+ T cells from PBMCs, sampled from culture after CMV antigen stimulation. These receptors came from a human donor in good health (CMV status not recorded). Some clones in this sample may be carry-over from other donors' samples.

The sample holds a few counts of this clonotype. The chain has TRBV20-1 and TRBJ2-4; D is perhaps TRBD1 or TRBD2 (5 bases each). V was cut by 3 bases and J by 0 bases, with 15 bases left in between. The germline V gene has CDR1 DFQATT and CDR2 SNEGSKA (reference sequence). The CDR3 runs 16 residues. The CDR3 nucleotides are TGCAGTGCTAGGGGGGTGTTAGATGTAGCCAAAAACATTCAGTACTTC. It codes for CSARGVLDVAKNIQYF.

This clonotype appeared a few times. J is TRBJ2-3 and V is TRBV27; D is possibly TRBD1 (6 bases). V lost 4 bases and J lost 2, with 10 bases in between. Germline V gene sequence: CDR1 MNHEY, CDR2 SMNVEV (reference sequence). The CDR3 runs 14 residues. The CDR3 bases are TGTGCCAGCAGTTACGGACAGCTCACAGATACGCAGTATTTT. Its translation is CASSYGQLTDTQYF.

The V call is TRBV14, the J call TRBJ1-6; D uncertain. Germline-derived CDR1 and CDR2 are SGHDN and FVKESK. This CDR3 has 13 residues. Trimming shortened V by 1 base and J by 8 bases, and 6 bases separated the two germline ends. This chain's CDR3 is CASSQGVHSPLHF. CDR3 DNA sequence: TGTGCCAGCAGCCAAGGGGTCCATTCACCCCTCCACTTT. Variable domain in full (rest from reference TRBV14 and TRBJ1-6): EAGVTQFPSHSVIEKGQTVTLRCDPISGHDNLYWYRRVMGKEIKFLLHFVKESKQDESGMPNNRFLAERTGGTYSTLKVQPAELEDSGVYFCASSQGVHSPLHFGNGTRLTVT.

Only a few counts were recorded for this clonotype. The chain combines TRBV2 with TRBJ2-2; TRBD1 aligns across 7 bases. There are 17 residues in the CDR3. Per germline, CDR1 SNHLY and CDR2 FYNNEI. Germline trimming cut 5 bases from V and 2 bases from J; bases unmatched to any gene: 11. The CDR3 DNA sequence: TGTGCCAGCAGTTATATCTATGGGACAGTCAACACCGGGGAGCTGTTTTTT. As protein: CASSYIYGTVNTGELFF.

The table lists this clonotype with many counts. The chain couples TRBV7-2 to TRBJ1-5; D remains unclear. The length of the CDR3 is 15 residues. The germline CDR1 and CDR2 sequences are SGHTA and FQGNSA. V lost 5 bases, J lost 0 bases, and 11 bases lay in between. The CDR3 region is CASSRDVGSNQPQHF. CDR3 in DNA: TGTGCCAGCAGCCGAGATGTCGGTAGCAATCAGCCCCAGCATTTT.

CDR3 region: CASSTSEGMQTQYF. CDR3 DNA: TGTGCCAGCAGCACCTCGGAGGGAATGCAGACCCAGTACTTC. The chain couples TRBV9 to TRBJ2-5; D may be TRBD2 (6 bases). Germline lookup yields CDR1 SGDLS and CDR2 YYNGEE. V lost 4 bases and J lost 6, with 16 bases in between. The CDR3 spans 14 residues.

In this sample, this clonotype turned up once. The rearrangement joins TRBV20-1 to TRBJ2-1; 7 nucleotides agree with TRBD1. The CDR3 length is 16 residues. With 2 bases clipped from V and 9 bases from J, the junction kept 16 bases outside the gene matches. CDR1 is DFQATT and CDR2 is SNEGSKA in the germline V gene (reference sequence). DNA for the CDR3: TGCAGTGCTAGAATCCTACAGGGGCCTCTATTGGGTGAGCAGTTCTTC. It translates to CSARILQGPLLGEQFF.

The sample holds many counts of this clonotype. The rearrangement joins TRBV7-8 to TRBJ2-3, with 9 bases identical to TRBD1. The V segment lost 1 base and the J segment 7 bases; nucleotides outside the gene matches: 12. Germline V gene lookup returns CDR1 SGHVS and CDR2 FQNEAQ. The CDR3 has 17 amino acids. The CDR3: CASSLGSGTGMVHTQYF. The CDR3 nucleotides read TGTGCCAGCAGCTTAGGGTCCGGGACAGGGATGGTTCATACGCAGTATTTT.

The chain carries TRBV27 and TRBJ2-2, with 8 bases matching TRBD2. The CDR3 covers 19 residues. J was trimmed by 0 bases and V by 5 bases; bases with no gene match: 14. The germline CDR1 and CDR2 sequences are MNHEY and SMNVEV (reference sequence). CDR3 protein: CASSPPASGQFANTGELFF. The DNA for the CDR3 is TGTGCCAGCAGTCCCCCGGCTAGCGGGCAGTTCGCGAACACCGGGGAGCTGTTTTTT.

This clonotype showed up many times. CDR3 in DNA: TGTGCCAGCAGCTTCCTATCTAGCGGGCCTCCTCCCACAGATACGCAGTATTTT. Residues: CASSFLSSGPPPTDTQYF. The gene calls are TRBV7-2 and TRBJ2-3, with 8 bases matching TRBD2. Germline-derived CDR1 and CDR2 are SGHTA and FQGNSA. J was trimmed by 2 bases and V by 3 bases; bases with no gene match: 13. This CDR3 region has 18 residues.

Only a few counts were recorded for this clonotype. This chain uses TRBV7-6 with TRBJ2-7, with 8 bases identical to TRBD1. The CDR3 consists of 14 residues. Germline V CDR1 and CDR2: SGHVS, FNYEAQ. V gave up 2 bases and J gave up 4 bases; unmatched junction bases: 4. CDR3 sequence: CASSLNRGVYEQYF. CDR3 DNA sequence: TGTGCCAGCAGCTTAAACAGGGGGGTTTACGAGCAGTACTTC.

V is TRBV7-6 and J is TRBJ1-4; 9 bases agree with TRBD1. J was trimmed by 6 bases and V by 5 bases; bases with no gene match: 4. The germline CDR1 and CDR2 sequences are SGHVS and FNYEAQ. The CDR3 is 14 residues long. The CDR3 sequence is CASSRDRAYEKLFF. The DNA for the CDR3 is TGTGCCAGCAGCCGGGACAGGGCCTATGAAAAACTGTTTTTT.

There are a few counts of this clonotype. The V gene is TRBV6-1, the J gene TRBJ2-5; D is undetermined. CDR1 is MNHNS, CDR2 SASEGT, per germline. This CDR3 comprises 16 residues. Trimming removed 5 bases at V and 4 bases at J, with 20 bases between. As DNA, the CDR3 is TGTGCCAGCAGTCCCCCCCAAGGTGGGGATCCAGAGACCCAGTACTTC. It yields the protein CASSPPQGGDPETQYF.

The CDR3 region has the DNA TGCAGCGTTGAAGACGGTAGCGGACCCTACAATGAGCAGTTCTTC. Residues: CSVEDGSGPYNEQFF. The chain has TRBV29-1 and TRBJ2-1; D perhaps matches TRBD2 (6 bases). The CDR3 length is 15 residues. Germline CDR1 reads SQVTM; CDR2 reads ANQGSEA. V was cut by 0 bases and J by 2 bases, with 11 bases left in between.

In this sample, this clonotype turned up a few times. J is TRBJ1-1 and V is TRBV25-1; D gene ambiguous. The CDR3 is 14 amino acids. Germline V gene data show CDR1 as MGHDK and CDR2 as SYGVNS. The V end lost 4 bases, the J end lost 1 base, and 10 bases lay between the germline ends. Here the CDR3 DNA reads TGTGCCAGCAGTGCTGCCCTAGAGAACACTGAAGCTTTCTTT. Its translation: CASSAALENTEAFF. Filled out from reference TRBV25-1 and TRBJ1-1, the complete variable domain reads EADIYQTPRYLVIGTGKKITLECSQTMGHDKMYWYQQDPGMELHLIHYSYGVNSTEKGDLSSESTVSRIRTEHFPLTLESARPSHTSQYLCASSAALENTEAFFGQGTRLTVV.

This clonotype was detected a few times. V and J are TRBV27 and TRBJ2-7, with D hard to call. This CDR3 region has 15 residues. Deletions cut 0 bases from V and 6 bases from J, with 15 bases between. Germline V gene data show CDR1 as MNHEY and CDR2 as SMNVEV (reference sequence). The CDR3 is CASSLSPDGPSEQYV. CDR3 bases: TGTGCCAGCAGTTTATCCCCCGACGGCCCGAGCGAGCAGTACGTC.

There are many counts of this clonotype. The gene calls are TRBV4-1 and TRBJ1-2; possible D gene TRBD1, 5 bases. The CDR3 is 15 residues long. The germline V gene has CDR1 MGHRA and CDR2 YSYEKL. Trimming took off 3 bases at V and 4 bases at J, with 15 bases between the two ends. This CDR3 reads CASSHPRGDAYGYTF. CDR3 DNA: TGCGCCAGCAGCCATCCGCGGGGGGACGCCTATGGCTACACCTTC.

In the case of this clonotype: One junction end does not reproduce the germline sequence, and a read error may be involved. The gene calls are TRBV12-5 and TRBJ1-1; D not certain. Germline V gene lookup returns CDR1 LGHNT and CDR2 FRNRAP. The CDR3 is 14 amino acids. For the CDR3, the DNA is TGTGCTAGTGGCTTGGAACCCCCGAACACTGAAGCTTTCTTT. This gives the protein CASGLEPPNTEAFF.

The rearrangement uses TRBV29-1 and TRBJ1-2; 7 bases are shared with TRBD1. The CDR3 has 15 residues. V lost 7 bases to trimming and J lost 7 bases; unmatched junction nucleotides: 18. Germline loops: CDR1 SQVTM, CDR2 ANQGSEA. The CDR3 loop reads CSAGRDSNPFGGYTF. The CDR3 DNA follows: TGCAGCGCCGGAAGGGACAGCAACCCCTTTGGTGGCTACACCTTC.

This clonotype was picked up a small number of times. The chain is built from TRBV6-1 and TRBJ2-6, with TRBD1 matching over 10 bases. This CDR3 comprises 16 residues. The germline V gene encodes CDR1 MNHNS and CDR2 SASEGT. J gave up 4 bases and V 4 bases, and 4 bases lay outside the gene matches. CDR3 loop: CASSGGTGVGANVLTF. CDR3 DNA: TGTGCCAGCAGTGGAGGGACAGGGGTAGGGGCCAACGTCCTGACTTTC.

The chain joins TRBV4-1 to TRBJ2-1; D might be TRBD2 (5 bases). V lost 4 bases, J lost 10 bases, and 14 bases lay in between. Per the germline V gene, CDR1 is MGHRA and CDR2 is YSYEKL. The CDR3 covers 13 residues. The CDR3 is CASSPSREREQFF. Written as DNA, the CDR3 is TGCGCCAGCAGCCCGAGTAGGGAGCGCGAGCAGTTCTTC.

This clonotype was counted once. As the CDR3 is not closed by the conserved phenylalanine or tryptophan, this likely results from a read error. This rearrangement joins TRBV19 to TRBJ1-5, with 9 bases lining up with TRBD1. Looked up from germline, CDR1 is LNHDA and CDR2 is SQIVND (reference sequence). Trimming cost V 4 bases and J 5 bases; bases outside gene matches: 6. This CDR3 is 15 amino acids long. The CDR3 spells CASSTGQGRYQPQHL. The CDR3 coding sequence is TGTGCCAGTAGTACGGGACAGGGAAGGTATCAGCCCCAGCATCTT.

The V and J genes are TRBV6-8 and TRBJ1-5; D might be TRBD1 (5 bases). V lost 7 bases and J 7 bases, leaving 14 bases between the germline ends. The CDR3 extends over 13 amino acids. Germline assignment: CDR1 MNHGY and CDR2 SAAAGT. The CDR3: CASTEGDRQPQHF. In DNA, the CDR3 is TGTGCCAGCACCGAAGGGGATCGGCAGCCCCAGCATTTT.

For this clonotype: At one end, the junction sequence differs from germline, possibly due to a read error. The chain is built from TRBV6-8 and TRBJ2-7; TRBD1 agrees at 10 bases. The CDR3 is made up of 15 amino acids. Germline CDR1 and CDR2: MNHGY and SAAAGT. The CDR3 spells CSSSPDRGRFYEQYF. Written as DNA, the CDR3 is TGTTCCAGCAGTCCTGACAGGGGGCGATTTTACGAGCAGTACTTC.